The sequence of this T cell receptor beta chain was determined in a study of vaccination effects on CD4 cells after COVID-19. The table lists this clone with a few counts. Its cognate antigen is unknown. V lost 4 bases, J lost 4 bases, and 6 bases stayed unmatched. The CDR3 is 14 amino acids. Germline V gene data show CDR1 as GTSNPN and CDR2 as SVGIG (reference sequence). Sequencing in the ViraFEST assay came after antigen-specific CD4+ T cells had been expanded with viral peptide pools, which were used to stimulate PBMC. Once cultured for around 11 days, the cells underwent separation to obtain CD4+ T cells. Vaccine recipients lacked prior SARS-CoV-2 infection and had negative nucleocapsid antibodies. Only in-frame clones appear in the TCRdb table, and some are missing; sequencing was by immunoSEQ multiplex PCR. The repertoire has 74,000 or so clones, about four fifths of them found once; the top ten carry more than 9%.

The receptor comes from a human donor who received a COVID-19 vaccine. This sample comprised CD4+ T cells from PBMCs cultured with SARS-CoV-2 spike peptides, obtained before COVID-19 vaccination. The J gene is TRBJ1-3, the V gene TRBV30; 8 bases align to TRBD1. CDR3 nucleotides: TGTGCCTGGATCTCGGACAGGGTAGGAAACACCATATATTTT. Protein sequence: CAWISDRVGNTIYF.